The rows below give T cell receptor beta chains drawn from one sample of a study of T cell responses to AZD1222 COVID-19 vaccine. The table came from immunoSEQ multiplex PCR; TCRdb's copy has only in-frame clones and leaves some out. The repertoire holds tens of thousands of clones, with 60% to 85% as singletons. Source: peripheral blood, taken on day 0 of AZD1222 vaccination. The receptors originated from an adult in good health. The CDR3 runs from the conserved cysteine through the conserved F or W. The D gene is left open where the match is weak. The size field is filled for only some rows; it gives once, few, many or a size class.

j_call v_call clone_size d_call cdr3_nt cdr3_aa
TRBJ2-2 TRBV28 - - TGTGCCAGCAGTTTGAACACCGGGGAGCTGTTTTTT CASSLNTGELFF
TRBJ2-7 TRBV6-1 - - TGTGCCAGCAGTGAAGCGGACAGCTCCTACGAGCAGTACTTC CASSEADSSYEQYF
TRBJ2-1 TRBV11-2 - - TGTGCCAGCAGCTTCCTCGCCGTCCTTAGATACAATGAGCAGTTCTTC CASSFLAVLRYNEQFF
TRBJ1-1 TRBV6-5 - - TGTGCCAGCAGTTACGCCGGAGGGGGGGAAGCTTTCTTT CASSYAGGGEAFF
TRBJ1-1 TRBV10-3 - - TGTGCCATCAGCGGGACTGGGGGCACTGAAGCTTTCTTT CAISGTGGTEAFF
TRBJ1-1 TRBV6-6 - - TGTGCCAGCAGTTACGCAGGGTTTCGGGACACTGAAGCTTTCTTT CASSYAGFRDTEAFF
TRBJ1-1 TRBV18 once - TGTGCCAGCTCACAGGGGGTAACCAACACTGAAGCTTTCTTT CASSQGVTNTEAFF
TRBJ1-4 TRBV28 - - TGTGCCAGCAGTTTAGGCGTGACAACTAATGAAAAACTGTTTTTT CASSLGVTTNEKLFF
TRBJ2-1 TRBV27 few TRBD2 TGTGCCAGCAGTTTATATTTCGGGACTAGTCCCAATGAGCAGTTCTTC CASSLYFGTSPNEQFF
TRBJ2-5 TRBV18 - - TGTGCCAGCTCACCAAATAGGCGGGGGCGAGAGGCCCAGTACTTC CASSPNRRGREAQYF
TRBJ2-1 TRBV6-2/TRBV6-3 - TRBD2 TGTGCCAGCAGTTACGGCGGGAGGGACAATGAGCAGTTCTTC CASSYGGRDNEQFF
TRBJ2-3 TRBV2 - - TGTGCCAGCACCAAGGGTGCCCCAGATACGCAGTATTTT CASTKGAPDTQYF
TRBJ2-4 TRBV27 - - TGTGCCAGCAGTGGGCCCAGTAGGGATATTCAGTACTTC CASSGPSRDIQYF
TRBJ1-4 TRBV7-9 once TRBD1 TGTGCCACCGGGGGACCGACAGGGACTAATGAAAAACTGTTTTTT CATGGPTGTNEKLFF
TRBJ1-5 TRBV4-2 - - TGTGCCAGCAGCCAAGAGGGGCGCGACAATCAGCCCCAGCATTTT CASSQEGRDNQPQHF
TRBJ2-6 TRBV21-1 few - TGTGCCAGCAGCACCCCGAAGGCCAGGTCTTCTCCGGTTCGACGGGCCAACGTCCTGACTTTC CASSTPKARSSPVRRANVLTF
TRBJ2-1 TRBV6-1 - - TGTGCCAGCAGTGAAAGGGGGAGAGGAGTGCAGTTCTTC CASSERGRGVQFF
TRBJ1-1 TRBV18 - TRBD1 TGTGCCAGCTCATCTTCAGACAGGGGGTACGCTGAAGCTTTCTTT CASSSSDRGYAEAFF
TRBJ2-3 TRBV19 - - TGTGCCAGTACGTGGGCCCTAGCGAACACAGATACGCAGTATTTT CASTWALANTDTQYF